The source of this T cell receptor (beta chain) is a study of cytomegalovirus exposure and HLA in healthy donors. Overall study findings and caveats: Later, TCR association rates were found to vary by HLA locus, highest for DRB1 and lowest for HLA-C. For most TCR sequences rarity was the rule, although some public TCRs occurred in many donors.

This CDR3 contains 16 residues. V was pared by 6 bases and J by 0 bases, with 4 bases of the junction left unmatched. Looked up from germline, CDR1 is SNHLY and CDR2 is FYNNEI. When sampled, the donors appeared nominally healthy, though they likely had unrecorded immune exposures. Amplification used 60 Vbeta primers and 13 Jbeta primers. The table came from immunoSEQ multiplex PCR; TCRdb's copy has only in-frame clones and leaves some out. This table holds more than 95,000 clones, approximately 82% found once. Concerning this clone: The antigen remains unidentified.

The J gene is TRBJ2-3, the V gene TRBV2; 12 nucleotides agree with TRBD2. Material: PBMCs. This clonotype was sampled from a man between 40 and 49 years old in good health and CMV-seropositive. CDR3 region: CASSLLAGGSTDTQYF. CDR3 coding DNA: TGTGCCAGCAGCCTACTAGCGGGGGGCAGCACAGATACGCAGTATTTT.